A selection of T cell receptor beta chains follows, all from one sample in a study of blood T cell repertoires in COVID-19. Assay: immunoSEQ multiplex PCR; the TCRdb copy retains only in-frame clones and omits some. The sample includes 350,000 to 450,000 clones, approximately 87% of them seen just once. The sequencing input was PBMCs or T cells enriched from blood (not recorded which). These TCRs come from a man aged 35 to 55 in a cohort exposed to, infected with or recovered from COVID-19 (not recorded which). CDR3s include the opening cysteine and the closing phenylalanine or tryptophan. A D gene is named only where the DNA matches it firmly. A row's size may be missing; if present it is once, few, many or a size class.

clone_size | j_call | d_call | v_call | cdr3_nt | cdr3_aa
. | TRBJ1-4 | . | TRBV6-1 | TGTGCCAGCAGTGACCGGGGTTTCATTAATGAAAAACTGTTTTTT | CASSDRGFINEKLFF
. | TRBJ1-6 | TRBD1 | TRBV5-6 | TGTGCCAGCAGCCTTCAGACAGGGGGTCGTTCACCCCTCCACTTT | CASSLQTGGRSPLHF
. | TRBJ2-3 | . | TRBV28 | TGTGCCAGCAGTTTACCAAGCACAGATACGCAGTATTTT | CASSLPSTDTQYF
. | TRBJ2-2 | . | TRBV2 | TGTGCCAGCACCCTGACCGGGGAGCTGTTTTTT | CASTLTGELFF
. | TRBJ2-7 | . | TRBV10-3 | TGTGCCATCAGTGAGTCTGAGGGTATAACCTACGAGCAGTACTTC | CAISESEGITYEQYF
. | TRBJ2-5 | . | TRBV6-6 | TGTGCCAGCAGCTCCGGCGGGATGGGAGAGACCCAGTACTTC | CASSSGGMGETQYF
. | TRBJ2-3 | TRBD2 | TRBV5-1 | TGCGCCAGCTGCCAGCGGGAGAGCACAGATACGCAGTATTTT | CASCQRESTDTQYF
. | TRBJ2-2 | TRBD2 | TRBV20-1 | TGCAGTGCTAGTTTAGCGGGGAACACCGGGGAGCTGTTTTTT | CSASLAGNTGELFF
. | TRBJ2-7 | TRBD2 | TRBV18 | TGTGCCAGCACCACACGGGGGAGCGGGAGCGGGAGCTCCTACGAGCAGTACTTC | CASTTRGSGSGSSYEQYF
. | TRBJ1-2 | TRBD1 | TRBV18 | TGTGCCAGCTCACCATCACAGGGGGCGGATGGCTACACCTTC | CASSPSQGADGYTF
. | TRBJ2-3 | TRBD1 | TRBV28 | TGTGCCAGCAGCTTGTACAGGGGGCGAGCGGATACGCAGTATTTT | CASSLYRGRADTQYF
once | TRBJ2-2 | . | TRBV30 | TGTGCCTCGTCAGCGGGTCCGGGCACCGGGGAGCTGTTTTTT | CASSAGPGTGELFF
. | TRBJ2-1 | . | TRBV5-1 | TGCGCCAGCAGCTTGGCCACGGGTTCCTACAATGAGCAGTTCTTC | CASSLATGSYNEQFF
. | TRBJ2-2 | TRBD1 | TRBV11-2 | TGTGCCAGCAGCTCCCGACAGGGGGACACCGGGGAGCTGTTTTTT | CASSSRQGDTGELFF
. | TRBJ2-2 | . | TRBV3-1/TRBV3-2 | TGTGCCAGCAGCCCGCGGGACAGCCCTAGCGGGTGGACCGGGGAGCTGTTTTTT | CASSPRDSPSGWTGELFF
. | TRBJ2-1 | . | TRBV10-3 | TGTGCCATCAGTGAGAGAGTAGCGGCTACCTACAATGAGCAGTTCTTC | CAISERVAATYNEQFF
. | TRBJ2-7 | TRBD2 | TRBV5-6 | TGTGCCAGCAGCTGGAGACTAGCGGGAGGGGACGAGCAGTACTTC | CASSWRLAGGDEQYF
. | TRBJ2-1 | TRBD1 | TRBV27 | TGTGCCAGCAGTAACGGACAGGGCTACAATGAGCAGTTCTTC | CASSNGQGYNEQFF
. | TRBJ2-3 | TRBD2 | TRBV11-3 | TGTGCCAGCAGCTCAGACGCGGGAGGGCCAACTACGCAGTATTTT | CASSSDAGGPTTQYF
. | TRBJ1-1 | . | TRBV11-1 | TGTGCCAGCAGCCCCCAGGGGAACACTGAAGCTTTCTTT | CASSPQGNTEAFF
. | TRBJ1-2 | . | TRBV6-5 | TGTGCCAGCAGTTATCGGGGGGTAGAAGGCTACACCTTC | CASSYRGVEGYTF
few | TRBJ2-3 | . | TRBV5-1 | TGCGCCAGCAGCTTGGGACAAAGCACAGATACGCAGTATTTT | CASSLGQSTDTQYF
. | TRBJ2-2 | . | TRBV30 | TGTGCCTGGGGGGACTCGACTGGGGAGCTGTTTTTT | CAWGDSTGELFF
. | TRBJ2-3 | TRBD2 | TRBV7-9 | TGTGCCAGCAGCAAAGGGACTAGTCCAACAGATACGCAGTATTTT | CASSKGTSPTDTQYF
. | TRBJ2-7 | . | TRBV27 | TGTGCCAGCAGGAACAGCTGGCGGGGCGAGCAGTACTTC | CASRNSWRGEQYF
. | TRBJ1-1 | . | TRBV5-4 | TGTGCCAGCAGCTTAAGCGTTGGCAGAAATATGAACACTGAAGCTTTCTTT | CASSLSVGRNMNTEAFF
. | TRBJ1-5 | TRBD1 | TRBV27 | TGTGCCAGCACCTCAACCTGGACAGGGGGGCCAACGGAGCCCCAGCATTTT | CASTSTWTGGPTEPQHF
. | TRBJ1-2 | . | TRBV28 | TGTGCCAGCAGCTTCGCCCAGACAGGAACGAATGGCTACACCTTC | CASSFAQTGTNGYTF
. | TRBJ1-2 | . | TRBV9 | TGTGCCAGCAGCGCTACGGGGGGCTACACCTTC | CASSATGGYTF
. | TRBJ2-1 | . | TRBV24-1 | TGTGCCACCAGTCAGGGGGGGGCGGGACTAGGCAACGATGAGCAGTTCTTC | CATSQGGAGLGNDEQFF
. | TRBJ1-2 | TRBD1 | TRBV19 | TGTGCCAGTAGTAAGACAGGGGAGGACTACTATGGCTACACCTTC | CASSKTGEDYYGYTF
. | TRBJ1-4 | . | TRBV7-9 | TGTGCCAGCAGCTTAAATCCGGGAGTGGGTGAAAAACTGTTTTTT | CASSLNPGVGEKLFF
. | TRBJ2-3 | . | TRBV5-4 | TGTGCCAGCAGCCAGGTCTTCGGCAGACCAGATACGCAGTATTTT | CASSQVFGRPDTQYF
. | TRBJ2-7 | TRBD1 | TRBV18 | TGTGCCAGCTCACCAGGGACAGGGAGATACGAGCAGTACTTC | CASSPGTGRYEQYF
. | TRBJ2-7 | TRBD1 | TRBV3-1/TRBV3-2 | TGTGCCAGCAGCCGGCCCGGGACAGCTTCCTACGAGCAGTACTTC | CASSRPGTASYEQYF
. | TRBJ2-7 | TRBD2 | TRBV29-1 | TGCAGCGTTGCTGGGACTAGCGACTCCTACGAGCAGTACTTC | CSVAGTSDSYEQYF
. | TRBJ2-7 | TRBD2 | TRBV10-3 | TGTGCCATCAGTACGAGACTAGCGACACTCTACGAGCAGTACTTC | CAISTRLATLYEQYF
. | TRBJ2-7 | . | TRBV5-1 | TGCGCCAGCAGCTTGGGAGCCTACGAGCAGTACTTC | CASSLGAYEQYF
once | TRBJ1-1 | . | TRBV18 | TGTGCCAGCTCACCTATTCCAGGGCAGGCCTACACTGAAGCTTTCTTT | CASSPIPGQAYTEAFF
once | TRBJ1-6 | TRBD1 | TRBV5-8 | TGTGCCAGCAGATATGACAGGGGTTCACCCCTCCACTTT | CASRYDRGSPLHF
. | TRBJ1-1 | . | TRBV15 | TGTGCCACCAGCAGCACTCAGGGCTTGAACACTGAAGCTTTCTTT | CATSSTQGLNTEAFF
. | TRBJ2-1 | TRBD2 | TRBV6-1 | TGTGCCAGCAGTGAATCGGCTAGCGGGAGGAATGAGCAGTTCTTC | CASSESASGRNEQFF
. | TRBJ1-1 | . | TRBV25-1 | TGTGCCAGCAGTGAGACCGGGGGGAACACTGAAGCTTTCTTT | CASSETGGNTEAFF
. | TRBJ2-1 | TRBD2 | TRBV19 | TGTGCCAGTAGTCCTTCCCTAGCGGGAGATAATGAGCAGTTCTTC | CASSPSLAGDNEQFF
. | TRBJ2-3 | . | TRBV28 | TGTGCCAGCAGTTTTAACACAGACACAGATACGCAGTATTTT | CASSFNTDTDTQYF
. | TRBJ2-6 | . | TRBV10-3 | TGTGCCATCAGTGAGTCGACTATCTCTGGGGCCAACGTCCTGACTTTC | CAISESTISGANVLTF
few | TRBJ1-3 | . | TRBV3-1/TRBV3-2 | TGTGCCAGCAGCCGGACCACCTCCCAGACAGGCGGAAACACCATATATTTT | CASSRTTSQTGGNTIYF
. | TRBJ2-5 | TRBD1 | TRBV5-4 | TGTGCCAGCAGCACGGGACAGGGAGGTTACTCCCAAGAGACCCAGTACTTC | CASSTGQGGYSQETQYF
. | TRBJ2-1 | TRBD2 | TRBV9 | TGTGCCAGCAGCGTAGCTAGGACTAGCGCCGACCACTCCTACAATGAGCAGTTCTTC | CASSVARTSADHSYNEQFF
. | TRBJ2-7 | . | TRBV4-2 | TGTGCCAGCAGCCAAGATCGAGGTTCCTACGAGCAGTACTTC | CASSQDRGSYEQYF
. | TRBJ2-2 | TRBD1 | TRBV10-3 | TGTGCCATCAGCCGAGACAGGGTGGGTTCCGGGGAGCTGTTTTTT | CAISRDRVGSGELFF
once | TRBJ2-3 | TRBD2 | TRBV6-5 | TGTGCCAGCAGTTACCGCCTAGCGGGAGATACGCAGTATTTT | CASSYRLAGDTQYF
. | TRBJ1-2 | TRBD1 | TRBV11-2 | TGTGCCAGCAGCCTACCCGGGACAGGGGCCCACGAGGATGGCTACACCTTC | CASSLPGTGAHEDGYTF
. | TRBJ2-1 | TRBD2 | TRBV24-1 | TGTGCCACCAGTGATTTGAAGCGGGAAGCCTCCTACAATGAGCAGTTCTTC | CATSDLKREASYNEQFF
. | TRBJ1-1 | . | TRBV12-5 | TGTGCTAGTGGTTTGGTCCCGGGGAACACTGAAGCTTTCTTT | CASGLVPGNTEAFF
. | TRBJ1-2 | TRBD1 | TRBV27 | TGTGCCAGCAGTCCCGGACAGGGGTGGGCCTATGGCTACACCTTC | CASSPGQGWAYGYTF
. | TRBJ2-7 | TRBD2 | TRBV30 | TGTGCCTGGGCGGGGGGGCCCTACGAGCAGTACTTC | CAWAGGPYEQYF
. | TRBJ1-2 | TRBD1 | TRBV28 | TGTGCCAGCCGTACAGGGGGAGGCGGCTACACCTTC | CASRTGGGGYTF
. | TRBJ1-4 | TRBD1 | TRBV6-6 | TGTGCCAGCACTGGACAGGGTTTTGAAAAACTGTTTTTT | CASTGQGFEKLFF
. | TRBJ2-3 | TRBD2 | TRBV9 | TGTGCCAGCAGCGCCGGACTAGCGGGAGGAAAAACAGATACGCAGTATTTT | CASSAGLAGGKTDTQYF